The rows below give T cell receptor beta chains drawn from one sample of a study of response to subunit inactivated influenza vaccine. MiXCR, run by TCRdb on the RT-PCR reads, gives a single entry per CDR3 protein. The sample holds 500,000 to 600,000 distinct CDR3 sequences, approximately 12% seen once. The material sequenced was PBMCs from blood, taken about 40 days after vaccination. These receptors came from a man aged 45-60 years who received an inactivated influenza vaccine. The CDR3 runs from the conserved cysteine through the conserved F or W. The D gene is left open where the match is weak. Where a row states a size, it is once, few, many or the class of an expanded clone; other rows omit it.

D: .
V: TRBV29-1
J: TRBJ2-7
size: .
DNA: TGCAGCGTTCGTGGCAGGGATTACGAGCAGTACTTC
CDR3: CSVRGRDYEQYF

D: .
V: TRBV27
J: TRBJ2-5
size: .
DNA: TGTGCCAGCAAAACGGGAAAGACCCAGTACTTC
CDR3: CASKTGKTQYF

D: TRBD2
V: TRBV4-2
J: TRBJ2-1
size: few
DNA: TGTGCCAGCAGCCAAAGTGGGGGGGACCCCTACAATGAGCAGTTCTTC
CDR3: CASSQSGGDPYNEQFF

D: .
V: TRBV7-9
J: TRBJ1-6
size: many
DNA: TGTGCCAGCAGCACCGATAGAGATTCACCCCTCCACTTT
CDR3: CASSTDRDSPLHF

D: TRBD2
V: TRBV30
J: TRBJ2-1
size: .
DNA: TGTGCCTGGGGTTCCCTCCCTCAACTAGGGAGGGATGAGCAGTTCTTC
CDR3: CAWGSLPQLGRDEQFF

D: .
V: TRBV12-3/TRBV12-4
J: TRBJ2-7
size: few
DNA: TGTGCCAGCAAGCTCAGGGGGAGGGGTTACGAGCAGTACTTC
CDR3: CASKLRGRGYEQYF

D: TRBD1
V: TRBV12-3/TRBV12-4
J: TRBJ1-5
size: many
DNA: TGTGCCAGCAGTTCAGGGGGGCTTGGCAATCAGCCCCAGCATTTT
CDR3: CASSSGGLGNQPQHF

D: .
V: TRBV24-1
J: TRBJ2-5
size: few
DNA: TGTGCCACCAGTGGGGGGCTAGCGGAAGAGACCCAGTACTTC
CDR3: CATSGGLAEETQYF

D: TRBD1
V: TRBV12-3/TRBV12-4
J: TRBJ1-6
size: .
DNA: TGTGCCAGCAGCAGACAGGGTAGGGGGAATTCACCCCTCCACTTT
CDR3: CASSRQGRGNSPLHF

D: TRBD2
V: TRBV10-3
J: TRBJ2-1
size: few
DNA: TGTGCCATCAGTGGCCTAGCGGGAGGGATTTACAATGAGCAGTTCTTC
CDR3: CAISGLAGGIYNEQFF

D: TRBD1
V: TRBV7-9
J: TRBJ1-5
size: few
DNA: TGTGCCAGCAGCTTGAGGGACAGGGTGAAGCCCCAGCATTTT
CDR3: CASSLRDRVKPQHF

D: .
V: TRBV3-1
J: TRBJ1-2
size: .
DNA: TGTGCCAGCAGCCATCTACGGGCCGCTAACTATGGCTACACCTTC
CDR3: CASSHLRAANYGYTF

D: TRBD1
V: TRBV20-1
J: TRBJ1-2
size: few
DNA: TGCAGTGCAAGACAGGGGGCGGCTAACTATGGCTACACCTTC
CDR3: CSARQGAANYGYTF

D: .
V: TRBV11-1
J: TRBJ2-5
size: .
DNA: TGTGCCAGCAGCAAGTCAGGCGAGACCCAGTACTTC
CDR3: CASSKSGETQYF

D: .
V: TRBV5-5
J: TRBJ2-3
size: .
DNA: TGTGCCAGCAGCTTTATGAACGAACCCTTCTGG
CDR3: CASSFMNEPFW

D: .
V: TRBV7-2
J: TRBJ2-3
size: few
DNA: TGTGCCAGCAGCTTAGTTAGCAACAGGGAGGATACGCAGTATTTT
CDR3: CASSLVSNREDTQYF

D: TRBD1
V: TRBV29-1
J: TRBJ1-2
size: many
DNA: TGCAGCGTTGGGGAGGGGGCTGGCTATGGCTACACCTTC
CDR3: CSVGEGAGYGYTF

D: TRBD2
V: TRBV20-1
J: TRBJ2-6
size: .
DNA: TGCAGTGCTAGAGAGACCCAAGCGGGGGGGCGGTCTGGGGCCAACGTCCTGACTTTC
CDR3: CSARETQAGGRSGANVLTF

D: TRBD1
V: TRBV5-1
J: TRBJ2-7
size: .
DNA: TGCGCCAGCAGCACGGGGACAGGGGGCCATCGATCCTACGAGCAGTACTTC
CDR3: CASSTGTGGHRSYEQYF

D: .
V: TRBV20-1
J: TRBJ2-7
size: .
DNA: TGCAGTGCTAGAGGCCGGGACTTCTCCTACGAGCAGTACTTC
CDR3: CSARGRDFSYEQYF

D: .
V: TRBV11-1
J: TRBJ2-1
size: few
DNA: TGTGCCAGCAGCTTCCGGGACAACTCCTACAATGAGCAGTTCTTC
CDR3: CASSFRDNSYNEQFF

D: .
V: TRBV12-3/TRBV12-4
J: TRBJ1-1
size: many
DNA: TGTGCCAGCAGTCTCGAGCCGCGGGGCACTGAAGCTTTCTTT
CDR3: CASSLEPRGTEAFF

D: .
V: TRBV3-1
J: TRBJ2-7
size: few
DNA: TGTGCCAGCAGCCAAGATTGGGGGGCCAACTCCTACGAGCAGTACTTC
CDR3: CASSQDWGANSYEQYF

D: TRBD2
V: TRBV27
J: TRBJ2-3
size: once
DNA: TGTGCCAGCAGTTTATCTAGCGGGAGGGCCAGAGATACGCAGTATTTT
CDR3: CASSLSSGRARDTQYF

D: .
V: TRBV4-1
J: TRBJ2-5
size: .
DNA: TGCGCCAGCAGCCAAGTTTTGGTGGTAGAAGAGACCCAGTACTTC
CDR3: CASSQVLVVEETQYF

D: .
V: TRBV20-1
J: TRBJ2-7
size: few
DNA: TGCAGTGGCGCCAACCCCGGGACGGCTCACTACGAGCAGTACTTC
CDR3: CSGANPGTAHYEQYF

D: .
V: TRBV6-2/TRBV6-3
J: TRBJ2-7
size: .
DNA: TGTGCCAGCCGGGGCCTTAGCGCCTCCGAGCAGTACTTC
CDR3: CASRGLSASEQYF

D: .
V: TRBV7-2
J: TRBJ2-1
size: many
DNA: TGTGCCAGCAGCTTAGGCCCAGGAAACTCCTACAATGAGCAGTTCTTC
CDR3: CASSLGPGNSYNEQFF

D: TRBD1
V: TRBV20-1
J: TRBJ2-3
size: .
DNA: TGCAGTGCTGCCTCTAACAGGGGTAGGGGCCTTAATACGCAGTATTTT
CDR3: CSAASNRGRGLNTQYF

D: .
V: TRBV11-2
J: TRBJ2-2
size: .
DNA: TGTGCCAGCAGCTTATATTGGACCGGGGAGCTGTTTTTT
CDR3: CASSLYWTGELFF

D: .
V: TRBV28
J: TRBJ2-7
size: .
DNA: TGTGCCAGCCGATCGCCGGGACCACCCTACGAGCAGTACTTC
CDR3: CASRSPGPPYEQYF

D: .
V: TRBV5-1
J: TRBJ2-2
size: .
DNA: TGCGCCAGCAGCTTGACGGGACATCCCGCCGGGGAGCTGTTTTTT
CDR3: CASSLTGHPAGELFF

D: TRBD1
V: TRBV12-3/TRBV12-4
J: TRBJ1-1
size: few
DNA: TGTGCCAGCAGTCGCGGACAGGCCAACACTGAAGCTTTCTTT
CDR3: CASSRGQANTEAFF

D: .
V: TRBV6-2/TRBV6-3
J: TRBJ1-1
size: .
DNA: TGTGCCAGCAGTCCGGACGAGAACACTGAAGCTTTCTTT
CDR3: CASSPDENTEAFF

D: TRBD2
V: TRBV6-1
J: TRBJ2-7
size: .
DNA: TGTGCCAGCAGAGTAGCGGGAGGGACCTACGAGCAGTACTTC
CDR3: CASRVAGGTYEQYF

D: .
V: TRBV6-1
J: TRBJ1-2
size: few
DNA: TGTGCCAGCAGTCCCGCTACCCCACCGGGCTATGGCTACACCTTC
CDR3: CASSPATPPGYGYTF

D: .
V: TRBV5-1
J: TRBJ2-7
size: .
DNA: TGCGCCAGCAGCTTGGCCGCGTTTTTAGGGACTGACACCGTCCCCTACGAGCAGTACTTC
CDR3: CASSLAAFLGTDTVPYEQYF

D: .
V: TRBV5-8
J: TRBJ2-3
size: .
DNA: TGTGCCAGCAGCTTGGGGTTGGGGGCGGCCACAGATACGCAGTATTTT
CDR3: CASSLGLGAATDTQYF

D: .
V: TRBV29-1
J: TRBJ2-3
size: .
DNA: TGCAGCGTTAAGGGAGGTAGCACAGATACGCAGTATTTT
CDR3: CSVKGGSTDTQYF

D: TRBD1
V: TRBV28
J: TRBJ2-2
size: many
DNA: TGTGCCAGCAGTGGGGACAGGGCGAACACCGGGGAGCTGTTTTTT
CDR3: CASSGDRANTGELFF

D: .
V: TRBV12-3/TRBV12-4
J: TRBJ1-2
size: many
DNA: TGTGCCAGCAGTTTAGCACACAGCGATGGCTACACCTTC
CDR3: CASSLAHSDGYTF

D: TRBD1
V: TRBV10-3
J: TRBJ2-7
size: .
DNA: TGTGCCCTTGGGGGACAGGGGGTTAGCGAGCAGTACTTC
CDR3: CALGGQGVSEQYF

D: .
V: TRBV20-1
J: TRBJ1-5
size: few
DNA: TGCAGTGCTAATCGACCAGGAGGCAATCAGCCCCAGCATTTT
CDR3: CSANRPGGNQPQHF

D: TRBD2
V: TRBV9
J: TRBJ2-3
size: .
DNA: TGTGCCAGCACCCTGCAGGGAGGGGATACGCAGTATTTT
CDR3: CASTLQGGDTQYF

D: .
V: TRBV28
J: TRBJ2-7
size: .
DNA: TGTGCCAGCAGCCTGTTTGGGGGAGCCGCAGTCTCCTACGAGCAGTACTTC
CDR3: CASSLFGGAAVSYEQYF

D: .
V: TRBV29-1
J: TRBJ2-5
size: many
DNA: TGCAGCGTTGTTTTTTATCCGAGTGAGACCCAGTACTTC
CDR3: CSVVFYPSETQYF

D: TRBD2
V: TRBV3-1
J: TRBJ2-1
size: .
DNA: TGTGCCAGCAGTCCATCCCCCGGGACTAGCGGGAGAGGCAATGAGCAGTTCTTC
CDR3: CASSPSPGTSGRGNEQFF

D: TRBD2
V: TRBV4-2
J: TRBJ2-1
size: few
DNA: TGTGCCAGCAGCCAAGATGCTAGCGGGTATGCCGGTCGTTATGAGAATGAGCAGTTCTTC
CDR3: CASSQDASGYAGRYENEQFF

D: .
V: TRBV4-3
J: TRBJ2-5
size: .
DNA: TGCGCCAGCAGCCAAGGACAGAGTAAAGAGACCCAGTACTTC
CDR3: CASSQGQSKETQYF

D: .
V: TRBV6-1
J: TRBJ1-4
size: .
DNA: TGTGCCAGCAGTGAAGTGGTTTTTGGGGCTCCTGAAAAACTGTTTTTT
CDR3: CASSEVVFGAPEKLFF

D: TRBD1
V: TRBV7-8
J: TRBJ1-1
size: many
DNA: TGTGCCAGCAGCTTAGTGTGGTCAGGGGGTGGGAACACTGAAGCTTTCTTT
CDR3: CASSLVWSGGGNTEAFF

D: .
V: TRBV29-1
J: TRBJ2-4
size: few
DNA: TGCAGCGTTGTAGCCAAAAACATTCAGTACTTC
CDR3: CSVVAKNIQYF

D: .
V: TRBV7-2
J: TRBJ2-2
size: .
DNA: TGTGCCAGCAGTCCTCAGGGGACCACCGGGGAGCTGTTTTTT
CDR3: CASSPQGTTGELFF

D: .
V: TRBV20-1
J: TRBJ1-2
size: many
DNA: TGCAGTGCCGAGACAGACAACTATGGCTACACCTTC
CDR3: CSAETDNYGYTF

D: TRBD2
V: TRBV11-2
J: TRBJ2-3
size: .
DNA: TGTGCCAGCAGCTCCCTCGGAGCGGGGGGGCGTCGGGATACGCAGTATTTT
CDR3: CASSSLGAGGRRDTQYF

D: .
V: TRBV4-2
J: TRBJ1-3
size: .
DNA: TGTGCCAGCAGCCAAGAAACAGGGTTCTCTGGAAACACCATATATTTT
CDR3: CASSQETGFSGNTIYF

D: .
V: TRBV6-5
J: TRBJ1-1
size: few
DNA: TGTGCCAGCAGTTACTCGGGCCTACGGAACACTGAAGCTTTCTTT
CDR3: CASSYSGLRNTEAFF

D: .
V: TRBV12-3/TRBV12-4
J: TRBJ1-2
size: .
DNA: TGTGCCAGCAGTTTATGGGGTGGCGATGGCTACACCTTC
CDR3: CASSLWGGDGYTF

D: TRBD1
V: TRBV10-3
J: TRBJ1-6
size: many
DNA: TGTGCCATCAGTGCCCGGGACAGGGACAATTCACCCCTCCACTTT
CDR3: CAISARDRDNSPLHF